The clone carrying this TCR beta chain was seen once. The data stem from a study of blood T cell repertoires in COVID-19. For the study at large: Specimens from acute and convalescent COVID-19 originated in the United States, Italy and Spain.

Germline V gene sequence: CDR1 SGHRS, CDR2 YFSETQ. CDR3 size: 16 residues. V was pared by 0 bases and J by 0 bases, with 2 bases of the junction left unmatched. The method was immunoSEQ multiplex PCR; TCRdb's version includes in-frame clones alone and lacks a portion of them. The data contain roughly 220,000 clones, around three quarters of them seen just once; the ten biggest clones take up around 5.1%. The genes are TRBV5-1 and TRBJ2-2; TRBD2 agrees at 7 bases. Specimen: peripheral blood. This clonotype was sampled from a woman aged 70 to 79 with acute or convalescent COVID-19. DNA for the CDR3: TGCGCCAGCAGCTTGGGTCTAGCGGCGAACACCGGGGAGCTGTTTTTT. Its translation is CASSLGLAANTGELFF.